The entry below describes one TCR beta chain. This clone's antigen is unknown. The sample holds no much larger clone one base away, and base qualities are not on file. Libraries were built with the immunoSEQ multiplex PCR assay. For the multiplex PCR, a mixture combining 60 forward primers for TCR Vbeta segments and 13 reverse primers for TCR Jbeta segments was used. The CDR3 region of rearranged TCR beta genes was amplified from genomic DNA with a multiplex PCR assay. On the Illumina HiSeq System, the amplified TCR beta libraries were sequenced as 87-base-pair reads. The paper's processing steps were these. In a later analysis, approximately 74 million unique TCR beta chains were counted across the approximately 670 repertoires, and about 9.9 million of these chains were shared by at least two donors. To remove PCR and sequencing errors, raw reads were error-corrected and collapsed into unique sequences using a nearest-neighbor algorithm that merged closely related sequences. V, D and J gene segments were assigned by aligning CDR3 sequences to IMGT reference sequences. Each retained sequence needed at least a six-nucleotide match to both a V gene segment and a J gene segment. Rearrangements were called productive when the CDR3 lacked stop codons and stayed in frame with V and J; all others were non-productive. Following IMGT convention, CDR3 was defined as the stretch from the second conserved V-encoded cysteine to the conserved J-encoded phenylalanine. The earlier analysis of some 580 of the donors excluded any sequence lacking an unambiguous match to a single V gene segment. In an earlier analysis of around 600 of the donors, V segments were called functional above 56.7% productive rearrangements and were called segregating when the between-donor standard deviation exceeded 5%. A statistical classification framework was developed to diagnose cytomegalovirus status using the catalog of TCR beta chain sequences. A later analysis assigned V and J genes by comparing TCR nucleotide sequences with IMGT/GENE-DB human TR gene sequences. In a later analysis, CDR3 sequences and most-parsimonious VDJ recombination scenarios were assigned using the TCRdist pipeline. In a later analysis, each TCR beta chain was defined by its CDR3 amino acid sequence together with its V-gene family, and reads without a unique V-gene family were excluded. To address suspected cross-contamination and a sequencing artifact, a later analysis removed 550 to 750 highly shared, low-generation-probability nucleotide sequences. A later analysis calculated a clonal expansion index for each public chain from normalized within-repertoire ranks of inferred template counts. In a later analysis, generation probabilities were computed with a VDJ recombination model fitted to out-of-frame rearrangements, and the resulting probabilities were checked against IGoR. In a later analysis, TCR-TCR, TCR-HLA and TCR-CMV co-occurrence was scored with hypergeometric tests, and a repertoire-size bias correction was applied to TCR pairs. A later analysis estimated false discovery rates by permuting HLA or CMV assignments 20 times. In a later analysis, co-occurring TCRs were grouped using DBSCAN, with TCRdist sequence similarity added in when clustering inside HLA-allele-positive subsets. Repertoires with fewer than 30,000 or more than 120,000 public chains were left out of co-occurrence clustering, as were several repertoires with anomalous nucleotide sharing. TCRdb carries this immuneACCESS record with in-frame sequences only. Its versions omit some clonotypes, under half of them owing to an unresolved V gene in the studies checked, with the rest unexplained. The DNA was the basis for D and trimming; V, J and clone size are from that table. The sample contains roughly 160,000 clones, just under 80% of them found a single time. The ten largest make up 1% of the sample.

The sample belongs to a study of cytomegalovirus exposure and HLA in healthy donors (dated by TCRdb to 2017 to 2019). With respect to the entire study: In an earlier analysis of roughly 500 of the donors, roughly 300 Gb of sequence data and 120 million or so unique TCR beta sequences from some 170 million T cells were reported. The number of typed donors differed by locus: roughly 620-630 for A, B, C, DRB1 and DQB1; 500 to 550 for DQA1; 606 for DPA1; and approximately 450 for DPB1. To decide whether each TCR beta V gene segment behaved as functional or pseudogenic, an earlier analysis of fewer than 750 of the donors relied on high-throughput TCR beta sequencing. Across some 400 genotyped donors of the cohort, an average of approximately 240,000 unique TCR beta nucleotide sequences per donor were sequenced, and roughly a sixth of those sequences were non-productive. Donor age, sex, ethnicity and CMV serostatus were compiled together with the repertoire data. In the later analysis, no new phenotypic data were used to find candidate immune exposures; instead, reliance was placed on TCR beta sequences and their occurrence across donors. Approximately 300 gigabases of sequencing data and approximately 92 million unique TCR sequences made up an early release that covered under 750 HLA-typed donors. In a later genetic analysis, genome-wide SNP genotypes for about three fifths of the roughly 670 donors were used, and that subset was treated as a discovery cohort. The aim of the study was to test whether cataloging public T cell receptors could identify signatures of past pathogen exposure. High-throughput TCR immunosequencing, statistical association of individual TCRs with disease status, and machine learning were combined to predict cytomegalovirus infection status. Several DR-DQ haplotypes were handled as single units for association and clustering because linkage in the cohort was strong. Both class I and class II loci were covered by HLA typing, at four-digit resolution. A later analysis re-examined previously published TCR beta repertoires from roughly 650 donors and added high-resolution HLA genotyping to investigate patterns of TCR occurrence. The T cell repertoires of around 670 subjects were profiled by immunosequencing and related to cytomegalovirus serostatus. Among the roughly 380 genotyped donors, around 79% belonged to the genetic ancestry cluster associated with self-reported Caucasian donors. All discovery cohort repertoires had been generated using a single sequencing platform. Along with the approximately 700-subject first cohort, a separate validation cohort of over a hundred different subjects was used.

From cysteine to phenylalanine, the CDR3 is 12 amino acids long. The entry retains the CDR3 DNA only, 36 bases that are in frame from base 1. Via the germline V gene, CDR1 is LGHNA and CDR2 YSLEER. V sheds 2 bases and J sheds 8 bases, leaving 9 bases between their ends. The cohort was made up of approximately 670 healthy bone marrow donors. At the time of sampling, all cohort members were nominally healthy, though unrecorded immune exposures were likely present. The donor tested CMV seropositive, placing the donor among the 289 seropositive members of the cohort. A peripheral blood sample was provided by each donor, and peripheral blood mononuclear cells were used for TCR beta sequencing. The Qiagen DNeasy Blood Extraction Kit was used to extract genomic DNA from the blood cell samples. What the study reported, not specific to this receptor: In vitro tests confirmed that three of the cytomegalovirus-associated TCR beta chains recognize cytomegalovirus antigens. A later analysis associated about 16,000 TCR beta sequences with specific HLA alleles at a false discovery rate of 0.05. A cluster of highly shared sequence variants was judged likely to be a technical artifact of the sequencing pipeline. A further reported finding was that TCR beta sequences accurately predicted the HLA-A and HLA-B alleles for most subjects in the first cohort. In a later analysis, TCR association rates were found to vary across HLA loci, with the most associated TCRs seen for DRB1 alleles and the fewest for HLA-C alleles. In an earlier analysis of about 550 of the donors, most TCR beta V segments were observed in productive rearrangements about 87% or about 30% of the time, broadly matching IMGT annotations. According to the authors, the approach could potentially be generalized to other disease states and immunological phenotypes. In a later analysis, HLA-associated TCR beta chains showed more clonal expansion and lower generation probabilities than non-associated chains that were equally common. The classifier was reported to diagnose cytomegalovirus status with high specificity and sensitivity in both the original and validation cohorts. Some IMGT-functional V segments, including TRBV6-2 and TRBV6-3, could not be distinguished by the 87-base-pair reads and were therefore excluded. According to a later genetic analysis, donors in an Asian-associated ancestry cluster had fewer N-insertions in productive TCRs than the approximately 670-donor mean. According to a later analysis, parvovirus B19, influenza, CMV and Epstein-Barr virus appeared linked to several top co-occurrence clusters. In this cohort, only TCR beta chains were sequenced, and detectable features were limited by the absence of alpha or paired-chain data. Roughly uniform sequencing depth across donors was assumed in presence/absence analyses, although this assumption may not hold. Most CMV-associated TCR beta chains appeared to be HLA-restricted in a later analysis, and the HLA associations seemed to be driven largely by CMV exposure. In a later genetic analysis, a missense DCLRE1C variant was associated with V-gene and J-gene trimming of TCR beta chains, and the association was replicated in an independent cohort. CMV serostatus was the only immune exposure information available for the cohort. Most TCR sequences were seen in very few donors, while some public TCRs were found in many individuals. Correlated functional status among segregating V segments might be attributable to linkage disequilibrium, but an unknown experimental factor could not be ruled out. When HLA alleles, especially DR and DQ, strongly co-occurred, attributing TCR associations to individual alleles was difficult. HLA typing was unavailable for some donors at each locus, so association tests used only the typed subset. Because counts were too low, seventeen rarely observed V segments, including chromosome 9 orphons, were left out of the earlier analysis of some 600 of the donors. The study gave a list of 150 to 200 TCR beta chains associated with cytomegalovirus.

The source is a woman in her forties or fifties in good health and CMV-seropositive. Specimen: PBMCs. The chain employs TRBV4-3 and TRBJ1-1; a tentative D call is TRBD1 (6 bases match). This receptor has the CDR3 CASSQSQGEAFF. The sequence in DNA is TGCGCCAGCAGCCAAAGCCAGGGGGAAGCTTTCTTT.